A single sample gave rise to the 21 T cell receptor beta chains below, sequenced in a study of blood T cell repertoires in COVID-19. Only in-frame clones appear in the TCRdb table, and some are missing; sequencing was by immunoSEQ multiplex PCR. The sample lists about 220,000 clones; 60% to 85% were seen once. Sequencing used peripheral blood. These receptors were obtained from a woman aged 70-85 years with acute or convalescent COVID-19.

V gene TRBV10-2 combines with J gene TRBJ1-2, with a tentative D call TRBD1 (6 bases). V was clipped by 1 base and J by 6 bases, with 33 bases between them. The length of the CDR3 is 21 residues. Germline lookup yields CDR1 WSHSY and CDR2 SAAADI. The DNA for the CDR3 is TGCGCCAGCAGTGAGTTGGGGGCCACCAGGAGGCAGGGCGAGGGAGAGGATGGCTACACCTTC. Its translation is CASSELGATRRQGEGEDGYTF.

The chain carries TRBV6-5 and TRBJ1-1; a weak D match, TRBD1 (5 bases). The CDR3 is 15 residues long. Trimming removed 6 bases at V and 4 bases at J, with 18 bases between. Looked up from germline, CDR1 is MNHEY and CDR2 is SVGAGI. Here the CDR3 reads CASRPGNTLGTEAFF. The CDR3 nucleotides read TGTGCCAGCAGGCCAGGGAATACCTTGGGCACTGAAGCTTTCTTT.

This sequence joins TRBV15 and TRBJ2-1; maybe TRBD2 (6 bases). The V end lost 3 bases, the J end lost 6 bases, and 15 bases lay between the germline ends. Germline V gene data show CDR1 as LNHNV and CDR2 as YYDKDF (reference sequence). The CDR3 consists of 15 residues. The CDR3 coding sequence is TGTGCCACCAGCAGGGGGGACTCCCGATCCAATGAGCAGTTCTTC. This gives the protein CATSRGDSRSNEQFF. Full variable domain (remainder filled in from reference TRBV15 and TRBJ2-1): DAMVIQNPRYQVTQFGKPVTLSCSQTLNHNVMYWYQQKSSQAPKLLFHYYDKDFNNEADTPDNFQSRRPNTSFCFLDIRSPGLGDTAMYLCATSRGDSRSNEQFFGPGTRLTVL.

The J gene is TRBJ2-2, the V gene TRBV6-2 or TRBV6-3, with 7 nucleotides matching TRBD1. The CDR3 consists of 14 residues. Trimming cost V 3 bases and J 7 bases; bases outside gene matches: 5. CDR1 is MNHEY and CDR2 is SVGEGT in the germline V gene. The CDR3 protein is CASSYLRTGGELFF. The DNA for the CDR3 is TGTGCCAGCAGTTATCTCCGGACAGGCGGGGAGCTGTTTTTT.

This clone was counted once. The chain links TRBV5-6 to TRBJ1-2; the D is unclear. Germline CDR1 and CDR2: SGHDT and YYEEEE. V lost 0 bases and J lost 3, with 9 bases in between. The CDR3 is 14 amino acids. CDR3 region: CASSLGERDYGYTF. The CDR3 DNA is TGTGCCAGCAGCTTGGGCGAGAGGGACTATGGCTACACCTTC.

The chain joins TRBV19 to TRBJ2-5; 8 positions match TRBD2. This CDR3 has 14 amino acids. Germline V CDR1 and CDR2: LNHDA, SQIVND (reference sequence). With V trimmed by 5 bases and J by 4 bases, 6 bases remained unmatched. Here the CDR3 DNA reads TGTGCCAGTAGTGCACTAGCGGAAGGAGAGACCCAGTACTTC. Translation: CASSALAEGETQYF.

This clone was detected many times. The rearrangement links TRBV11-2 to TRBJ2-2; tentatively, D is TRBD2 (5 bases). Germline CDR1 SGHAT, CDR2 FQNNGV. This CDR3 contains 16 residues. The V and J ends lost 2 bases and 4 bases respectively, with 14 bases between them. The DNA for the CDR3 is TGTGCCAGCAGCTTATCCGGGGTTCGGTCCACCGGGGAGCTGTTTTTT. Its translation: CASSLSGVRSTGELFF. Looking up the rest from reference TRBV11-2 and TRBJ2-2 gives the full variable domain: EAGVAQSPRYKIIEKRQSVAFWCNPISGHATLYWYQQILGQGPKLLIQFQNNGVVDDSQLPKDRFSAERLKGVDSTLKIQPAKLEDSAVYLCASSLSGVRSTGELFFGEGSRLTVL.

J is TRBJ1-2 and V is TRBV15, with 12 bases lining up with TRBD1. In germline, CDR1 is LNHNV, CDR2 YYDKDF (reference sequence). CDR3 length: 15 amino acids. The J segment lost 8 bases and the V segment lost 1 base, leaving 5 bases of the junction unmatched. The DNA for the CDR3 is TGTGCCACCAGCAGAGCGGGACAGGGGGCGATAGGCTACACCTTC. Translation gives CATSRAGQGAIGYTF.

The V and J genes are TRBV28 and TRBJ1-5, with 12 bases aligning to TRBD1. The germline gives CDR1 MDHEN, CDR2 SYDVKM. V was clipped by 8 bases and J by 3 bases; unmatched bases: 11. This CDR3 comprises 17 residues. The CDR3: CASLAGTGGRNNQPQHF. CDR3 in DNA: TGTGCCAGCCTCGCCGGGACAGGGGGCAGGAACAATCAGCCCCAGCATTTT.

This chain links TRBV7-2 with TRBJ2-1; TRBD1 aligns across 7 bases. The length of the CDR3 is 14 residues. V lost 5 bases and J lost 9; bases outside the gene matches: 10. Germline CDR1 and CDR2: SGHTA and FQGNSA. The DNA for the CDR3 is TGTGCCAGCAGCCCGAGAAACAGGGGTAGTGAGCAGTTCTTC. Amino acids: CASSPRNRGSEQFF.

This clone was seen more than once but under ten times. This chain joins TRBV18 and TRBJ2-1; perhaps TRBD2 as D (5 bases). CDR1 and CDR2 (germline): KGHSH, LQKENI. There are 13 residues in the CDR3. The V and J ends lost 6 bases and 1 base respectively, with 7 bases between them. Written as DNA, the CDR3 is TGTGCCAGCTCGTCGGGGTCCTACAATGAGCAGTTCTTC. This translates into CASSSGSYNEQFF.

The V call is TRBV3-1 (or the pseudogene TRBV3-2), the J call TRBJ2-5; TRBD2 might be the D (5 bases). CDR3 length equals 13 residues. Trimming pared 2 bases from V and 5 bases from J, leaving 9 bases between. CDR1 and CDR2 from the germline V gene are LGHDT and YNNKEL (reference sequence). CDR3 amino acids: CASSQSGGETQYF. CDR3 DNA sequence: TGTGCCAGCAGCCAAAGCGGCGGGGAGACCCAGTACTTC.

This rearrangement joins TRBV5-1 to TRBJ2-7, with TRBD1 identical over 10 bases. Germline CDR1 is SGHRS and CDR2 is YFSETQ. This CDR3 has 16 residues. The J segment lost 2 bases and the V segment lost 0 bases, leaving 5 bases of the junction unmatched. The CDR3 reads CASSLALGTGAYEQYF. The CDR3 nucleotides are TGCGCCAGCAGCTTGGCCCTAGGGACAGGGGCCTACGAGCAGTACTTC. The full variable domain, in which reference TRBV5-1 and TRBJ2-7 provide the parts outside the CDR3, is KAGVTQTPRYLIKTRGQQVTLSCSPISGHRSVSWYQQTPGQGLQFLFEYFSETQRNKGNFPGRFSGRQFSNSRSEMNVSTLELGDSALYLCASSLALGTGAYEQYFGPGTRLTVT.

The rearrangement joins TRBV7-9 to TRBJ2-3; D is perhaps TRBD2 (5 bases). This CDR3 is built from 14 residues. Germline V gene sequence: CDR1 SEHNR, CDR2 FQNEAQ (reference sequence). V was cut by 2 bases and J by 0 bases, with 6 bases left in between. For the CDR3, the DNA is TGTGCCAGCAGCTTAAGCGGTAGCACAGATACGCAGTATTTT. It specifies CASSLSGSTDTQYF.

The rearrangement links TRBV5-1 to TRBJ1-2, with D possibly TRBD1 on 5 matching bases. In germline, CDR1 is SGHRS, CDR2 YFSETQ. This CDR3 comprises 15 residues. Trimming shortened V by 4 bases and J by 0 bases, and 13 bases separated the two germline ends. The DNA of the CDR3 is TGCGCCAGCAGCCCTAATACAGGTCCTAACTATGGCTACACCTTC. Translation gives CASSPNTGPNYGYTF.

The chain combines TRBV18 with TRBJ1-1, with D tentatively TRBD1 (6 bases). V was shortened by 4 bases and J by 6 bases, with 21 bases between the two germline ends. CDR1 and CDR2 from the germline V gene are KGHSH and LQKENI. This CDR3 has 16 amino acids. CDR3 nucleotides: TGTGCCAGCTCACTTACACAGGGATCGGACGGAGCTGAAGCTTTCTTT. Translation: CASSLTQGSDGAEAFF.

The chain has TRBV30 and TRBJ2-1, with 10 bases that match TRBD1. Germline V gene lookup returns CDR1 GTSNPN and CDR2 SVGIG (reference sequence). The CDR3 has 14 residues. J was trimmed by 8 bases and V by 5 bases; bases with no gene match: 9. The DNA for the CDR3 is TGTGCCTGGGCCCGGGACAGGGGTAAGGATGAGCAGTTCTTC. This sequence encodes CAWARDRGKDEQFF.

A word on this clone: The same CDR3 is also encoded by other DNA sequences in this sample. The chain uses TRBV6-1 and TRBJ2-4; 14 bases match TRBD2. J gave up 1 base and V 4 bases, and 3 bases lay outside the gene matches. CDR3 length equals 17 residues. CDR1 and CDR2 (germline): MNHNS, SASEGT. CDR3 loop: CASSAGTSGGAKNIQYF. Here the CDR3 DNA reads TGTGCCAGCAGTGCCGGGACTAGCGGGGGTGCCAAAAACATTCAGTACTTC.

The chain recombines TRBV7-2 with TRBJ2-7; possible D gene TRBD2, 6 bases. Trimming shortened V by 0 bases and J by 7 bases, and 10 bases separated the two germline ends. This CDR3 has 13 residues. Per the germline V gene, CDR1 is SGHTA and CDR2 is FQGNSA. The CDR3 loop is CASSLAGGNEQYF. The CDR3 nucleotides read TGTGCCAGCAGCTTAGCGGGGGGTAATGAGCAGTACTTC.

This sequence joins TRBV9 and TRBJ2-1, with 7 positions matching TRBD1. Germline CDR1 reads SGDLS; CDR2 reads YYNGEE. The CDR3 covers 15 residues. The V segment lost 7 bases and the J segment 1 base; nucleotides outside the gene matches: 8. CDR3 loop: CASGSLQGSYNEQFF. For the CDR3, the DNA is TGTGCCAGCGGAAGTTTACAGGGGTCCTACAATGAGCAGTTCTTC.

This clone was observed at least ten times. The chain recombines TRBV6-6 with TRBJ1-1; D is possibly TRBD1 (5 bases). Germline V lookup: CDR1 MNHNY, CDR2 SVGAGI (reference sequence). The CDR3 length is 17 residues. The V and J ends lost 5 bases and 1 base respectively, with 20 bases between them. CDR3 nucleotides: TGTGCCAGCAGTCAGAACCCCCGGGACTACAAGAACACTGAAGCTTTCTTT. As protein: CASSQNPRDYKNTEAFF.